The entry below gives a single T cell receptor (beta chain) sequence along with its context. No antigen is known for it. This sample was included in a study of beta chain features in type 1 diabetes. Overall study results and limits: TCRB CDR3s from Type 1 diabetes patients were moderately but significantly shorter in all four CD4+ subsets.

Reverse transcription of all isolated RNA meant that expressed TCRB transcripts were sequenced. Sequencing was performed with immunoSEQ multiplex PCR; in TCRdb, only in-frame clones are kept and a portion is missing. The profile shows approximately 100,000 clones, approximately 30% of them singletons. The source of this sequence is a woman younger than 35 with type 1 diabetes. Sequencing was done on a sample of central memory CD4+ T cells from blood.

The CDR3 region has the DNA TGTGCCAGCAGCGTAGAGGGCGGGAGTTCCTACAATGAGCAGTTCTTC. Protein: CASSVEGGSSYNEQFF. The chain carries TRBV9 and TRBJ2-1; 7 nucleotides align to TRBD2. This CDR3 comprises 16 residues. V shed 0 bases, J shed 1 base, and the junction held 4 bases outside the gene matches. Germline V gene sequence: CDR1 SGDLS, CDR2 YYNGEE.